This T cell receptor beta chain was sequenced for a study of cytomegalovirus exposure and HLA in healthy donors. Study-level background: Within an early data release were about 80 million unique TCRs drawn from HLA-typed donors.

Broader study findings: Under in vitro conditions, a few CMV-associated chains were confirmed as specific for CMV antigens.

Donors showed nominal health when sampled, although they likely had unrecorded immune exposures. As regards this clone: Its specificity is unknown.

PCR primers comprised 60 Vbeta and 13 Jbeta primers. As processed by the authors: It was a later analysis that counted tens of millions of unique TCR beta chains, of which roughly 11 million were shared. The data were produced by immunoSEQ multiplex PCR, yet TCRdb's version contains in-frame clones alone and is incomplete. V and J calls and clone size come straight from that table; D and trimming were deduced from the DNA. This sample has tens of thousands of clones, with more than 55% found just once. This CDR3 region has 13 residues. Trimming pared 1 base from V and 8 bases from J, leaving 10 bases between. CDR1 is SGHTA, CDR2 FQGTGA, per germline.

The receptor comes from a woman aged 30 to 39 in good health and CMV-seropositive. V gene TRBV7-3 combines with J gene TRBJ2-3; unclear D gene. The sequenced sample consisted of PBMCs. CDR3 amino acids: CASSLKATGTQYF. CDR3 sequence (DNA): TGTGCCAGCAGCTTAAAAGCAACCGGTACGCAGTATTTT.